Shown below are 30 T cell receptor beta chains from a single sample sequenced in a study of cytomegalovirus exposure and HLA in healthy donors. The study ran its PCR with 60 Vbeta and 13 Jbeta primers. The protocol was immunoSEQ multiplex PCR, while the TCRdb copy is restricted to in-frame clones and leaves out a portion. This table has 110,000 or so clones, around 80% appearing once. Input material: PBMCs. All receptors derive from a woman under 30 in good health and CMV-seronegative.

The rearrangement uses TRBV11-3 and TRBJ2-6; TRBD1 matches 10 bases. Germline CDR1 reads SGHNT; CDR2 reads YENEEA. The CDR3 consists of 18 residues. V shed 5 bases and J 2 bases; nucleotides not matched to a gene: 9. The CDR3 region is CASSHRGQGKPGANVLTF. CDR3 sequence (DNA): TGTGCCAGCAGCCACAGGGGACAGGGGAAGCCTGGGGCCAACGTCCTGACTTTC.

In nucleotides, the CDR3 is TGTGCCAGCAGCTTAGATAGCGGGTTGTACGAGCAGTACTTC. Its translation is CASSLDSGLYEQYF. The chain uses TRBV7-3 and TRBJ2-7; 7 bases map to TRBD2. V shed 2 bases, J shed 4 bases, and the junction held 5 bases outside the gene matches. The length of the CDR3 is 14 residues. Germline values: CDR1 SGHTA, CDR2 FQGTGA.

With respect to this clone: At one of its ends the junction is not consistent with the germline gene, which may arise from a read error. CDR3 protein: CASSGTGGYGANGLTF. As DNA, the CDR3 is TGTGCCAGTTCCGGGACAGGGGGGTATGGGGCCAACGGCCTGACTTTC. The rearrangement uses TRBV27 and TRBJ2-6, with 11 bases lining up with TRBD1. The germline V gene encodes CDR1 MNHEY and CDR2 SMNVEV (reference sequence). This CDR3 has 16 residues.

This clone was detected once. The chain uses TRBV9 and TRBJ1-3; no definite D call. Germline V gene sequence: CDR1 SGDLS, CDR2 YYNGEE. V shed 4 bases and J shed 5 bases, with 10 bases lying between them. The CDR3 length is 13 residues. The CDR3 protein is CASSTRERNTIYF. In DNA form, the CDR3 reads TGTGCCAGCAGCACCCGAGAGAGAAACACCATATATTTT.

This clone appeared once. This sample also contains other DNA sequences that code for the same CDR3. The chain has TRBV9 and TRBJ2-1; TRBD2 matches at 7 bases. V trimming: 0 bases; J trimming: 3 bases; junction bases outside the gene matches: 3. This CDR3 contains 15 residues. Germline V CDR1 and CDR2: SGDLS, YYNGEE. The CDR3 reads CASSVGGGSYNEQFF. Here the CDR3 DNA reads TGTGCCAGCAGCGTAGGGGGCGGGAGCTACAATGAGCAGTTCTTC.

The chain has TRBV19 and TRBJ1-2; D gene unclear. CDR3 length: 14 residues. Trimming shortened V by 7 bases and J by 3 bases, and 15 bases separated the two germline ends. Germline V CDR1 and CDR2: LNHDA, SQIVND (reference sequence). The CDR3 region is CASTRLPSDYGYTF. Written as DNA, the CDR3 is TGTGCCAGTACCCGACTTCCTTCTGACTATGGCTACACCTTC.

The chain is built from TRBV6-5 and TRBJ1-1; 7 bases fit TRBD1. The CDR3 is made up of 15 amino acids. CDR1 MNHEY and CDR2 SVGAGI come from the germline V gene. The V segment lost 5 bases and the J segment 6 bases; nucleotides outside the gene matches: 12. Here the CDR3 reads CASSRGGQPISEAFF. Written as DNA, the CDR3 is TGTGCCAGCAGTCGGGGGGGACAGCCAATATCTGAAGCTTTCTTT.

V gene TRBV19 combines with J gene TRBJ2-6; 9 nucleotides align to TRBD1. This CDR3 comprises 17 residues. Germline lookup yields CDR1 LNHDA and CDR2 SQIVND (reference sequence). The trim removed 10 bases at V and 0 bases at J, leaving 10 bases unmatched. The CDR3 DNA reads TGTGCCACTGGCAGAGGGACAGGGATCTCTGGGGCCAACGTCCTGACTTTC. It translates to CATGRGTGISGANVLTF.

V and J are TRBV2 and TRBJ1-5; D is undetermined. The CDR3 spans 13 residues. Trimming stripped 8 bases from V and 3 bases from J, with 11 bases between. Germline loops: CDR1 SNHLY, CDR2 FYNNEI. The CDR3 nucleotides read TGTGCCAGCCGACGGGGAACCAATCAGCCCCAGCATTTT. Protein: CASRRGTNQPQHF.

V is TRBV7-8 and J is TRBJ2-7; 7 bases match TRBD1. Germline V lookup: CDR1 SGHVS, CDR2 FQNEAQ. The CDR3 sequence is 15 residues long. Germline trimming cut 5 bases from V and 4 bases from J; bases unmatched to any gene: 11. CDR3 loop: CASSHAFDRAYEQYF. The DNA for the CDR3 is TGTGCCAGCAGCCACGCCTTTGACAGGGCGTACGAGCAGTACTTC.

This sequence joins TRBV30 and TRBJ1-5; TRBD1 matches at 9 bases. V lost 0 bases to trimming and J lost 3 bases; unmatched junction nucleotides: 6. The CDR3 runs 16 residues. Germline V CDR1 and CDR2: GTSNPN, SVGIG (reference sequence). CDR3 loop: CAWSVGQGPLNQPQHF. CDR3 nucleotides: TGTGCCTGGAGTGTGGGACAGGGACCCCTCAATCAGCCCCAGCATTTT.

V usage is TRBV5-4 and J usage is TRBJ1-4; tentatively, D is TRBD1 (5 bases). Trimming took off 1 base at V and 11 bases at J, with 24 bases between the two ends. CDR1 is SGHNT and CDR2 is YYREEE in the germline V gene (reference sequence). The CDR3 length is 17 residues. CDR3 protein: CASSLRQGNEKLWKLFF. The CDR3 nucleotides are TGTGCCAGCAGCTTGAGGCAGGGAAATGAAAAACTGTGGAAACTGTTTTTT.

The chain is built from TRBV19 and TRBJ2-7; 8 bases align to TRBD2. The CDR3 runs 15 residues. CDR1 is LNHDA and CDR2 is SQIVND in the germline V gene (reference sequence). With V trimmed by 3 bases and J by 3 bases, 7 bases remained unmatched. The chain's CDR3 is CASSMGLVGIYEQYF. CDR3 bases: TGTGCCAGTAGTATGGGACTAGTAGGAATCTACGAGCAGTACTTC.

The gene calls are TRBV5-4 and TRBJ1-3; D not resolved. Deletions cut 0 bases from V and 0 bases from J, with 10 bases between. The CDR3 length is 16 residues. Germline V gene lookup returns CDR1 SGHNT and CDR2 YYREEE (reference sequence). In nucleotides, the CDR3 is TGTGCCAGCAGCTTGGGAAGCGCTCTCTCTGGAAACACCATATATTTT. This sequence encodes CASSLGSALSGNTIYF. Full variable domain (missing parts from reference TRBV5-4 and TRBJ1-3): ETGVTQSPTHLIKTRGQQVTLRCSSQSGHNTVSWYQQALGQGPQFIFQYYREEENGRGNFPPRFSGLQFPNYSSELNVNALELDDSALYLCASSLGSALSGNTIYFGEGSWLTVV.

The gene calls are TRBV6-6 and TRBJ1-2; TRBD1 matches at 8 bases. The CDR3 runs 16 residues. Losses at the gene ends were 2 bases for V and 4 bases for J; bases not matched to a gene: 9. The V gene's germline CDR1 is MNHNY and CDR2 SVGAGI (reference sequence). The CDR3 region has the DNA TGTGCCAGCAGTTACAGAGGGACAGGAGTGAGCTATGGCTACACCTTC. It translates to CASSYRGTGVSYGYTF.

The chain carries TRBV4-3 and TRBJ2-7; a possible D gene is TRBD2 (5 bases). This CDR3 is built from 15 residues. Deletions cut 1 base from V and 2 bases from J, with 12 bases between. Germline CDR1 LGHNA, CDR2 YSLEER. The CDR3 coding sequence is TGCGCCAGCAGCCAAGCCGGCGGGCGGACCTACGAGCAGTACTTC. The encoded protein is CASSQAGGRTYEQYF.

This clone has more than one count but fewer than ten. This chain joins TRBV7-6 and TRBJ1-2, with 12 bases matching TRBD1. This CDR3 has 16 amino acids. Germline CDR1 and CDR2: SGHVS and FNYEAQ. With 3 bases clipped from V and 6 bases from J, the junction kept 8 bases outside the gene matches. CDR3 region: CASSLGTGGAVHGYTF. CDR3 DNA: TGTGCCAGCAGCTTGGGGACAGGGGGCGCGGTCCATGGCTACACCTTC.

This sequence joins TRBV5-6 and TRBJ2-1; TRBD2 aligns across 10 bases. After removal of 3 bases from V and 13 bases from J, the junction contained 4 bases not matched to a gene. CDR1 SGHDT and CDR2 YYEEEE come from the germline V gene. The CDR3 has 12 residues. DNA for the CDR3: TGTGCCAGCAGCTCTAGCGGGAGAACCCAGTTCTTC. It codes for CASSSSGRTQFF.

The chain carries TRBV9 and TRBJ1-4; TRBD1 is a possible D gene (5 bases). The V end lost 3 bases, the J end lost 8 bases, and 14 bases lay between the germline ends. The germline gives CDR1 SGDLS, CDR2 YYNGEE. The CDR3 runs to 14 residues. The CDR3 here is CASSALGGREKLFF. DNA for the CDR3: TGTGCCAGCAGCGCCCTCGGGGGTCGGGAAAAACTGTTTTTT.

V is TRBV2 and J is TRBJ1-5; TRBD1 matches 10 bases. V was pared by 6 bases and J by 5 bases, with 4 bases of the junction left unmatched. CDR1 and CDR2 (germline): SNHLY, FYNNEI. The CDR3 covers 14 residues. CDR3 coding DNA: TGTGCCAGCAGCCTCGGGACAGGGGATCAGCCCCAGCATTTT. It is translated as CASSLGTGDQPQHF.

The chain uses TRBV5-1 and TRBJ1-4, with D perhaps matching TRBD1 (5 bases). The CDR3 has 17 amino acids. Germline loops: CDR1 SGHRS, CDR2 YFSETQ. Trimming stripped 2 bases from V and 5 bases from J, with 19 bases between. CDR3 sequence: CASSFSPVGGVNEKLFF. The CDR3 bases are TGCGCCAGCAGCTTTTCCCCGGTGGGGGGGGTAAATGAAAAACTGTTTTTT.

The genes are TRBV6-1 and TRBJ2-7; TRBD1 agrees at 10 bases. Per the germline V gene, CDR1 is MNHNS and CDR2 is SASEGT. The length of the CDR3 is 15 residues. V lost 3 bases, J lost 2 bases, and 4 bases stayed unmatched. The CDR3 DNA is TGTGCCAGCAGTGAGGGGACAGGGGTCACCTACGAGCAGTACTTC. Translation: CASSEGTGVTYEQYF.

The chain links TRBV7-3 to TRBJ2-2, with 12 bases matching TRBD2. Trimming at V came to 3 bases and at J to 5 bases, leaving 1 base not matched to a gene. The germline V gene has CDR1 SGHTA and CDR2 FQGTGA. The CDR3 has 15 amino acids. The DNA for the CDR3 is TGTGCCAGCAGCTTGACTAGCGGGGGTACCGGGGAGCTGTTTTTT. Its translation: CASSLTSGGTGELFF.

The V call is TRBV30, the J call TRBJ1-6; no definite D call. CDR3 length: 16 amino acids. V shed 3 bases and J shed 7 bases, with 19 bases lying between them. CDR1 GTSNPN and CDR2 SVGIG come from the germline V gene (reference sequence). CDR3 sequence (DNA): TGTGCCTGGAGAGGGCGGGATACCCCATCGAATTCACCCCTCCACTTT. Translating it yields CAWRGRDTPSNSPLHF.

This clone has a single count. CDR3 amino acids: CASSKVMPAGPLYEQYF. For the CDR3, the DNA is TGTGCCAGCAGCAAAGTCATGCCGGCGGGGCCCCTCTACGAGCAGTACTTC. This rearrangement joins TRBV21-1 to TRBJ2-7; the table's D gene call, TRBD2, was not cross checked with the DNA. TRBV21-1 is a pseudogene. This CDR3 is built from 17 residues.

This clone was counted only a few times. V is TRBV19 and J is TRBJ1-1, with TRBD1 matching 7 bases. The CDR3 totals 15 residues. Germline trimming cut 9 bases from V and 0 bases from J; bases unmatched to any gene: 10. Germline-derived CDR1 and CDR2 are LNHDA and SQIVND (reference sequence). The CDR3 sequence is CASRDSRLLNTEAFF. The CDR3 coding sequence is TGTGCCAGCCGGGACAGTCGACTCCTGAACACTGAAGCTTTCTTT.

The J gene is TRBJ2-3, the V gene TRBV5-1; tentatively, D is TRBD1 (5 bases). The CDR3 is 17 amino acids. Trimming took 4 bases from V and 3 from J, leaving 21 bases between them. Germline CDR1 reads SGHRS; CDR2 reads YFSETQ. CDR3 in amino acids: CASSNPHQGSRTDTQYF. The CDR3 DNA sequence: TGCGCCAGCAGCAACCCGCACCAGGGCTCGAGAACAGATACGCAGTATTTT.

The chain is built from TRBV7-2 and TRBJ1-1; 9 bases are shared with TRBD1. Per germline, CDR1 SGHTA and CDR2 FQGNSA. Trimming removed 5 bases from V and 8 bases from J; junction bases left unmatched: 6. The CDR3 sequence is 13 residues long. The CDR3 sequence: CASSARTGAEAFF. In nucleotides, the CDR3 is TGTGCCAGCAGCGCGCGGACAGGGGCAGAAGCTTTCTTT.

The rearrangement uses TRBV7-9 and TRBJ1-5; a possible D gene is TRBD1 (5 bases). Trimming removed 2 bases at V and 9 bases at J, with 8 bases between. The V gene's germline CDR1 is SEHNR and CDR2 FQNEAQ (reference sequence). The CDR3 is 12 amino acids. DNA of the CDR3: TGTGCCAGCAGCTTAAGCGGGGGGCCCCAGCATTTT. Translation: CASSLSGGPQHF.

This chain's CDR3 is CASTSRGQGGNTIYF. The CDR3 nucleotides read TGTGCCAGCACTAGTAGGGGACAGGGAGGAAACACCATATATTTT. This chain uses TRBV6-1 with TRBJ1-3, with 9 bases lining up with TRBD1. V lost 7 bases and J lost 4; bases outside the gene matches: 8. Germline V gene lookup returns CDR1 MNHNS and CDR2 SASEGT. The CDR3 runs 15 residues.